This T cell receptor (beta chain) was documented in a study of blood T cells in healthy people across ages. The germline CDR1 and CDR2 sequences are DFQATT and SNEGSKA (reference sequence). The V and J ends lost 2 bases and 0 bases respectively, with 13 bases between them. CDR3 size: 15 residues. A sample-barcoded 5' primer and a J-beta primer mix were used in a second PCR of about 7 to 12 cycles. TCRdb passed the 5' RACE reads through MiXCR, listing each CDR3 protein once. Among some 790,000 distinct CDR3 sequences listed, roughly 26% were seen once. This clonotype showed up just a few times. This TCR was sampled from a woman of 80 years or more in good health. This chain links TRBV20-1 with TRBJ1-2; D perhaps matches TRBD1 (6 bases). The source material was blood. DNA of the CDR3: TGCAGTGCTAGAAGGCCAGGGGTTGCTAACTATGGCTACACCTTC. Translated: CSARRPGVANYGYTF.